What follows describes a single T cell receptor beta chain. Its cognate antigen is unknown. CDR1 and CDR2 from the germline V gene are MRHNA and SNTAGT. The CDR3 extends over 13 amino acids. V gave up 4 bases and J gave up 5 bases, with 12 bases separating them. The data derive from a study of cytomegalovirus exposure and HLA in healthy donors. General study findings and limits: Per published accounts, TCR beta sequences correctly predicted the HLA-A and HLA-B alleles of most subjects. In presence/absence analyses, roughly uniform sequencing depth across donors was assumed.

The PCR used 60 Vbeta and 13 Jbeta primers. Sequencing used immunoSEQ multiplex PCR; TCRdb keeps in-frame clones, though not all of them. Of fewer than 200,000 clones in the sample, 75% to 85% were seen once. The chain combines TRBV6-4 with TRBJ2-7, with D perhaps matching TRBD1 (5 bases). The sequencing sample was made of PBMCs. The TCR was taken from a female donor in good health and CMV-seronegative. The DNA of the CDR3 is TGTGCCAGCAGTGCGGCAGGGTTGGACGAGCAGTACTTC. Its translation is CASSAAGLDEQYF.